The 24 T cell receptor beta chains below were found in one sample sequenced in a study of vaccination effects on CD4 cells after COVID-19. Only in-frame clones appear in the TCRdb table, and some are missing; sequencing was by immunoSEQ multiplex PCR. The sample shows 70,000 or so clones, around 70% of them seen only once. For these receptors, no antigen is known. Viral peptide pools were used in the ViraFEST assay to expand antigen-specific CD4+ T cells, and sequencing came afterward. At the end of about 10 days of culture, CD4+ T cells were isolated. According to PCR results, the person was infected with SARS-CoV-2 between March and December 2020. The sequences come from CD4+ T cells from PBMCs cultured with HIV peptides, collected before COVID-19 vaccination. Regarding subset: HIV-1 Nef peptide pool negative control/reference culture. These receptors were obtained from a human donor who had a prior SARS-CoV-2 infection.

The rearrangement uses TRBV15 and TRBJ2-5; the match to TRBD2 covers 10 bases. This CDR3 comprises 17 residues. Trimming cost V 0 bases and J 5 bases; bases outside gene matches: 9. The germline CDR1 and CDR2 sequences are LNHNV and YYDKDF (reference sequence). For the CDR3, the DNA is TGTGCCACCAGCAGAGAGGGGAGCGGGAGGGCTAAGGAGACCCAGTACTTC. Translated: CATSREGSGRAKETQYF.

V gene TRBV5-1 combines with J gene TRBJ2-3, with D possibly being TRBD2 (7 bases). Germline assignment: CDR1 SGHRS and CDR2 YFSETQ. V lost 0 bases and J lost 4, with 15 bases in between. The CDR3 extends over 16 amino acids. CDR3 loop: CASSLGGAGAADTQYF. The CDR3 DNA reads as TGCGCCAGCAGCTTGGGGGGGGCGGGAGCCGCAGATACGCAGTATTTT.

The chain joins TRBV7-9 to TRBJ2-1; TRBD2 matches at 9 bases. Losses at the gene ends were 3 bases for V and 3 bases for J; bases not matched to a gene: 9. CDR1 and CDR2 (germline): SEHNR, FQNEAQ (reference sequence). This CDR3 comprises 17 residues. CDR3 amino acids: CASSLTSSGTIYNEQFF. For the CDR3, the DNA is TGTGCCAGCAGCTTGACCTCTAGCGGGACGATCTACAATGAGCAGTTCTTC.

The chain uses TRBV6-5 and TRBJ1-1; D not resolved. In germline, CDR1 is MNHEY, CDR2 SVGAGI. The V gene lost 5 bases and the J gene lost 3 bases, with 13 bases spanning the gap. The CDR3 extends over 14 amino acids. The CDR3 nucleotides read TGTGCCAGCAGTCCCGACCACATCTACACTGAAGCTTTCTTT. Its protein product is CASSPDHIYTEAFF.

This rearrangement joins TRBV10-3 to TRBJ2-1; D is possibly TRBD1 or TRBD2 (5 bases each). The CDR3 spans 16 residues. V was trimmed by 6 bases and J by 7 bases, leaving 22 bases between them. CDR1 is ENHRY, CDR2 SYGVKD, per germline. Here the CDR3 DNA reads TGTGCCATCAGCATTTTTTCCTTGGGACGTCCTAATGAGCAGTTCTTC. As protein: CAISIFSLGRPNEQFF.

The CDR3 coding sequence is TGCGCCAGCAGCTTGATGTCTTTGACCCGGAGCACAGATACGCAGTATTTT. Its protein product is CASSLMSLTRSTDTQYF. The rearrangement links TRBV5-1 to TRBJ2-3; D ambiguous. Per the germline V gene, CDR1 is SGHRS and CDR2 is YFSETQ. The CDR3 has 17 amino acids. With 1 base removed from V and 0 bases from J, the gap between germline ends came to 15 bases.

This chain links TRBV6-2 or TRBV6-3 with TRBJ2-7; D might be TRBD1 or TRBD2, each matching 6 bases. CDR1 and CDR2 (germline): MNHEY, SVGEGT. The V and J ends lost 2 bases and 4 bases respectively, with 27 bases between them. The CDR3 is made up of 19 amino acids. CDR3 nucleotides: TGTGCCAGCAGTTACCGGGTACCCCTGACACCCGGGGGCTCGTACGAGCAGTACTTC. The encoded protein is CASSYRVPLTPGGSYEQYF.

A single count supports this clone. The chain employs TRBV7-2 and TRBJ2-1, with TRBD2 matching 16 bases. V was pared by 5 bases and J by 9 bases, with 7 bases of the junction left unmatched. CDR3 size: 16 residues. Germline CDR1 SGHTA, CDR2 FQGNSA. The CDR3: CASSPWGLAGGVEQFF. CDR3 bases: TGTGCCAGCAGCCCCTGGGGACTAGCGGGAGGGGTTGAGCAGTTCTTC.

The V gene is TRBV29-1, the J gene TRBJ1-4, with D perhaps TRBD1 (6 bases). Trimming pared 7 bases from V and 4 bases from J, leaving 13 bases between. CDR1 is SQVTM, CDR2 ANQGSEA, per germline. This CDR3 has 13 residues. Written as DNA, the CDR3 is TGCAGCGCCACGAAAGGGGGTAATGAAAAACTGTTTTTT. It specifies CSATKGGNEKLFF.

The rearrangement links TRBV30 to TRBJ2-3; D not resolved. This CDR3 comprises 14 residues. V was shortened by 2 bases and J by 2 bases, with 11 bases between the two germline ends. The germline V gene encodes CDR1 GTSNPN and CDR2 SVGIG (reference sequence). The CDR3 sequence is CAWSRVDYTDTQYF. The CDR3 region has the DNA TGTGCCTGGAGTAGGGTGGATTACACAGATACGCAGTATTTT.

The chain employs TRBV5-4 and TRBJ2-5, with TRBD2 matching over 9 bases. Germline V lookup: CDR1 SGHNT, CDR2 YYREEE (reference sequence). The CDR3 is made up of 16 amino acids. V was clipped by 5 bases and J by 5 bases; unmatched bases: 13. The CDR3 DNA sequence: TGTGCCAGCAGACCGGGACTAGCCGGAGGAAGGGAGACCCAGTACTTC. Its protein product is CASRPGLAGGRETQYF.

J is TRBJ2-7 and V is TRBV21-1; the table's D call, TRBD1, has no DNA check behind it. TRBV21-1 is termed a pseudogene. The CDR3 runs to 15 residues. The CDR3 DNA reads as TGTGCCAGCAGCAGGGGGGGACAGGGTGAGGGCGAGCAGTACTTC. Its protein is CASSRGGQGEGEQYF.

The gene calls are TRBV7-9 and TRBJ1-3; 7 bases are shared with TRBD1. The CDR3 extends over 16 amino acids. The V and J ends lost 4 bases and 4 bases, in that order; junction bases with no gene match: 10. Germline CDR1 and CDR2: SEHNR and FQNEAQ (reference sequence). CDR3 coding DNA: TGTGCCAGCAGCTCAAATACAGGGGTTGACGGAAACACCATATATTTT. Protein product: CASSSNTGVDGNTIYF.

In DNA, the CDR3 is TGTGCCAGCAGCCAAGATTTGACTAGCGGTTCCTACGAGCAGTACTTC. It translates to CASSQDLTSGSYEQYF. The chain combines TRBV3-1 (or the pseudogene TRBV3-2) with TRBJ2-7, with 9 bases that match TRBD2. The CDR3 covers 16 residues. Trimming cost V 0 bases and J 1 base; bases outside gene matches: 4. From germline, CDR1 is LGHDT and CDR2 YNNKEL (reference sequence).

The chain joins TRBV5-1 to TRBJ1-3; D ambiguous. CDR1 is SGHRS and CDR2 is YFSETQ in the germline V gene. With 0 bases removed from V and 0 bases from J, the gap between germline ends came to 7 bases. This CDR3 has 15 amino acids. The CDR3 nucleotides read TGCGCCAGCAGCTTGGCCGGGATCTCTGGAAACACCATATATTTT. Translating gives CASSLAGISGNTIYF.

The chain is built from TRBV27 and TRBJ1-6, with TRBD1 as a possible D gene (6 bases). Germline CDR1 and CDR2: MNHEY and SMNVEV (reference sequence). The CDR3 consists of 16 residues. V dropped 7 bases and J dropped 7 bases, with 20 bases sitting between them. The CDR3 bases are TGTGCCAGCACCCTATCGTGGGGGGCTGAAAATTCACCCCTCCACTTT. As protein: CASTLSWGAENSPLHF.

The sample holds a few counts of this clone. The chain combines TRBV18 with TRBJ2-7, with D tentatively TRBD1 or TRBD2 (5 bases each). This CDR3 has 14 residues. V was clipped by 6 bases and J by 6 bases, with 18 bases between them. From germline, CDR1 is KGHSH and CDR2 LQKENI. The CDR3 DNA reads as TGTGCCAGCTCTCGGGGCCTATTAGACGTCGAGCAGTACTTC. This gives the protein CASSRGLLDVEQYF.

V is TRBV5-1 and J is TRBJ2-1, with D unclear. CDR3 length equals 15 residues. The germline CDR1 and CDR2 sequences are SGHRS and YFSETQ. Trimming took off 4 bases at V and 5 bases at J, with 16 bases between the two ends. This CDR3 is CASSRQVGTHNEQFF. In DNA, the CDR3 is TGCGCCAGCAGCCGGCAGGTGGGTACACACAATGAGCAGTTCTTC.

This clone has more than one count but fewer than ten. J is TRBJ1-4 and V is TRBV7-9; a weak D match, TRBD1 (6 bases). CDR1 and CDR2 (germline): SEHNR, FQNEAQ (reference sequence). The CDR3 runs 15 residues. V lost 5 bases to trimming and J lost 2 bases, with 12 bases between them. The CDR3 coding sequence is TGTGCCAGCAGCCCACAGGGAGGCACTAATGAAAAACTGTTTTTT. Encoded protein: CASSPQGGTNEKLFF.

The V and J genes are TRBV5-3 and TRBJ1-2; D not certain. TRBV5-3 has ORF status, its function being uncertain. This CDR3 has 14 amino acids. Trimming took off 1 base at V and 7 bases at J, with 14 bases between the two ends. In nucleotides, the CDR3 is TGTGCCAGAAGCTTGTTTGTCAGGCCGTGTGGCTACACCTTC. Protein sequence: CARSLFVRPCGYTF.

The rearrangement links TRBV19 to TRBJ2-2; 9 nucleotides match TRBD1. V lost 6 bases to trimming and J lost 8 bases; unmatched junction nucleotides: 13. Looked up from germline, CDR1 is LNHDA and CDR2 is SQIVND (reference sequence). The CDR3 length is 16 residues. The CDR3 loop is CASRPGTGRGQGELFF. The CDR3 bases are TGTGCCAGTAGGCCCGGGACAGGGAGGGGTCAAGGGGAGCTGTTTTTT.

The genes are TRBV2 and TRBJ1-4; the D gene is possibly TRBD1 (6 bases). Germline V gene sequence: CDR1 SNHLY, CDR2 FYNNEI. V was shortened by 6 bases and J by 0 bases, with 11 bases between the two germline ends. CDR3 size: 15 residues. This chain's CDR3 is CASSFGQPTNEKLFF. CDR3 nucleotides: TGTGCCAGCAGCTTTGGACAGCCAACTAATGAAAAACTGTTTTTT.

V is TRBV9 and J is TRBJ2-5, with 11 bases fitting TRBD1. The V and J ends lost 4 bases and 1 base, in that order; junction bases with no gene match: 12. This CDR3 contains 18 residues. CDR1 SGDLS and CDR2 YYNGEE come from the germline V gene. The CDR3 nucleotides are TGTGCCAGCAGCCCAGGACAGGGGGCAGCCTTCCGCCAAGAGACCCAGTACTTC. Its translation is CASSPGQGAAFRQETQYF.

This clone was detected a few times. CDR3 in amino acids: CASSQTGTGGRYF. CDR3 nucleotide sequence: TGTGCCAGCAGCCAAACCGGGACAGGGGGTAGGTACTTC. This chain connects TRBV3-1 (or the pseudogene TRBV3-2) to TRBJ2-7; 11 positions match TRBD1. V shed 2 bases and J 12 bases; nucleotides not matched to a gene: 6. This CDR3 region has 13 residues. CDR1 and CDR2 from the germline V gene are LGHDT and YNNKEL (reference sequence).